These 3 T cell receptor beta chains share one sample of origin, sequenced in a study of beta chain features in type 1 diabetes. Study-wide findings and caveats: Within each of all four CD4+ subsets, Type 1 diabetes patients had TCRB CDR3s that were moderately but significantly shorter.

Antigen specificity for these receptors is unknown. The authors reverse transcribed all of the isolated RNA, so sequencing captured expressed TCRB transcripts. Libraries were prepared by immunoSEQ multiplex PCR; TCRdb keeps only in-frame clonotypes and omits some of them. The table lists over 600,000 clones, around 12% of them singletons, with about 0.11% in the top ten. The source material was naive CD4+ T cells from blood. These receptors all stem from a man aged 25-45 years with type 1 diabetes.

The J gene is TRBJ2-7, the V gene TRBV29-1; a weak D match, TRBD2 (6 bases). CDR3 length: 11 amino acids. The germline CDR1 and CDR2 sequences are SQVTM and ANQGSEA. V was shortened by 7 bases and J by 7 bases, with 14 bases between the two germline ends. CDR3: CSGGEVGEQYF. DNA of the CDR3: TGCAGCGGGGGGGAGGTCGGTGAGCAGTACTTC.

This clone occurred a few times. The genes are TRBV4-3 and TRBJ2-3, with unresolved D. The germline V gene encodes CDR1 LGHNA and CDR2 YSLEER. The CDR3 runs 16 residues. V was cut by 0 bases and J by 5 bases, with 15 bases left in between. In DNA, the CDR3 is TGCGCCAGCAGCCAAGATTATGGTCATAAAGAAGATACGCAGTATTTT. Translation gives CASSQDYGHKEDTQYF.

This chain uses TRBV6-5 with TRBJ1-6; 9 bases line up with TRBD1. The J segment lost 10 bases and the V segment lost 8 bases, leaving 6 bases of the junction unmatched. The germline V gene encodes CDR1 MNHEY and CDR2 SVGAGI. This CDR3 spans 13 amino acids. The CDR3 DNA reads as TGTGCCAGCCGGGACAGGGCGGGATCACCCCTCCACTTT. Residues: CASRDRAGSPLHF.